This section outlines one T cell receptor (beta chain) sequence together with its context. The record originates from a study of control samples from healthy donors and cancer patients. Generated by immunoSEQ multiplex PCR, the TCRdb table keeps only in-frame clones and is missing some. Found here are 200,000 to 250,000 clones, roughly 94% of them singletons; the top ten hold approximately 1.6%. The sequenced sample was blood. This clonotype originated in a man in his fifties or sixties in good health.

The chain's CDR3 is CASSEDRSTYQPQHF. The CDR3 coding sequence is TGTGCCAGCAGTGAGGACAGATCTACCTATCAGCCCCAGCATTTT. The chain has TRBV28 and TRBJ1-5, with TRBD1 as a possible D gene (6 bases). Germline V gives CDR1 MDHEN, CDR2 SYDVKM. V was shortened by 5 bases and J by 5 bases, with 16 bases between the two germline ends. CDR3 length: 15 amino acids.